This T cell receptor (beta chain) came from a study of T cells in Graves' hyperthyroidism and ophthalmopathy. Per germline, CDR1 SQVTM and CDR2 ANQGSEA. Trimming removed 3 bases from V and 1 base from J, with 9 bases in between. The CDR3 sequence is 13 residues long. No ophthalmopathy progression within 18 months constituted stable Graves' hyperthyroidism. The PBMCs were sourced from fresh peripheral blood (less than 11 ml). Study outcomes and limitations: Ophthalmopathy stood apart from stable hyperthyroidism in a 13 V-J model. Most thyroid clonotypes with frequency above 0.001 were detected in blood.

RNA transcripts gave rise to amplified TCR beta CDR3 regions. The study used the HTBI primer set for a first-round RT-PCR of the TCR CDR3. TCRdb redid the calling of the multiplex PCR reads with MiXCR, one entry per CDR3 protein. The table includes around 720,000 distinct CDR3 sequences, 30% to 40% detected once. This clonotype was seen a few times. Its antigen is as yet unknown. Source material: blood. V gene TRBV29-1 combines with J gene TRBJ2-5, with D unclear. This sequence originates from a woman aged 40-49 years with Graves' hyperthyroidism. CDR3 sequence reads: CSVDESGQETQYF. CDR3 sequence (DNA): TGCAGCGTTGATGAATCAGGCCAAGAGACCCAGTACTTC.